The present T cell receptor (beta chain) was sequenced within a study of blood T cell repertoires in COVID-19 (dated by TCRdb to between 2020 and 2021). About the full investigation: The collaborator samples originated in the United States, Italy and Spain and spanned the acute and convalescent phases of COVID-19. A freely available public database, intended as a resource for researchers studying the immune response to SARS-CoV-2, is where the repertoires were released. Sample metadata almost always included a de-identified subject ID, COVID-19 status, age in years and sex. The dataset comprised deeply sampled blood TCRbeta repertoires from subjects exposed to, actively infected with, or recovered from COVID-19. The material from the prospective study consisted of cDNA or gDNA derived from T cells, B-cell-depleted T cells, or PBMCs. Where HLA class I and class II types were available, the types were taken from metadata supplied by the sample provider, not from assay-based typing. Samples were obtained from the ongoing ImmuneRACE study (first 160 participants) and from some 1,200 subjects provided by 6 global collaborators.

This clone was observed a handful of times. The antigen this receptor binds is unknown. Per-base qualities were not stored, and no clone one base away is much larger. Broader findings and caveats from the paper: The quantity of clinical and demographic metadata differed by source and by participant and was supplied without curation.

CDR1 and CDR2, looked up from the germline V gene, are MGHRA and YSYEKL. Relative to germline, V is missing 3 bases and J is missing 8 bases, with 10 bases of the junction outside any gene match. Measured from the cysteine to the phenylalanine, the CDR3 is 15 residues long. The retained sequence is limited to the CDR3, 45 bases, with the frame set at the first base. Collaborating institutions collected whole blood in K2EDTA tubes following their own protocols. For TCRbeta analysis, collaborators shipped samples in one of three forms: frozen whole blood, isolated PBMCs, or DNA extracted from either of those sample types. TCRbeta CDR3 regions were amplified from genomic DNA using the immunoSEQ Assay, a bias-controlled multiplex PCR. Per the original workflow: Nucleated cell counts per sample were estimated from amplification of reference gene primers within the assay. Sequence reads were collapsed and filtered to measure the absolute abundance of every unique TCRbeta CDR3 rearrangement. For each sample, productive Simpson clonality was calculated as the square root of Simpson's diversity index across productive rearrangements. Drawn from immuneACCESS, this table holds only the in-frame rearrangements with V and J called that TCRdb kept. Clones are partly lost; checked studies trace under half to an unresolved V gene and leave the rest unexplained. For V, J and clone size, that table is used; D and trimming come from the DNA. In this sample the table shows approximately 13,000 clones, around 80% of which occur a single time. The top ten clonotypes cover roughly 28% of the sample.

Sequenced input: peripheral blood. The origin of this receptor is a woman aged 45-59 years with active or convalescent COVID-19. Recombination linked TRBV4-1 to TRBJ2-3; 8 bases in the junction line up with TRBD2. The sequence in DNA is TGCGCCAGCAGCCAGGGGCGGCTGCGGGAGGTTACGCAGTATTTT. Its protein reads: CASSQGRLREVTQYF.